This is a list of T cell receptor beta chains from one sample in a study of blood T cell repertoires in COVID-19. Sequencing used immunoSEQ multiplex PCR; TCRdb keeps in-frame clones, though not all of them. The profile covers approximately 97,000 clones, with about 91% appearing a single time and 4% to 4.5% taken by the ten largest. The sequencing sample was made of peripheral blood. The origin of the receptors is a man between 18 and 29 years old with acute or convalescent COVID-19. The CDR3 runs from the conserved cysteine through the conserved F or W. A D gene is named only where the DNA matches it firmly.

J	D	V	CDR3	DNA
TRBJ2-1	TRBD1	TRBV2	CASSEGQVSYNEQFF	TGTGCCAGCAGTGAGGGACAGGTATCCTACAATGAGCAGTTCTTC
TRBJ2-2	TRBD1	TRBV5-6	CASNFPGTGNTGELFF	TGTGCCAGCAACTTTCCCGGGACAGGGAACACCGGGGAGCTGTTTTTT
TRBJ2-4	.	TRBV27	CASSGDARGIQYF	TGTGCCAGCAGCGGGGACGCCAGGGGCATTCAGTACTTC
TRBJ2-7	TRBD1	TRBV6-2/TRBV6-3	CASSAQGTHYEQYF	TGTGCCAGCAGTGCACAGGGGACCCACTACGAGCAGTACTTC
TRBJ1-1	.	TRBV5-1	CASSLGGRGNTEAFF	TGCGCCAGCAGCTTAGGCGGCAGGGGTAACACTGAAGCTTTCTTT
TRBJ2-3	.	TRBV5-4	CASSGDSGLLTDTQYF	TGTGCCAGCAGCGGCGATTCGGGACTCCTCACAGATACGCAGTATTTT
TRBJ1-5	.	TRBV5-4	CASSLAGSVQPQHF	TGTGCCAGCAGCTTGGCTGGGAGTGTCCAGCCCCAGCATTTT
TRBJ1-2	.	TRBV27	CASSAFTGRANYGYTF	TGTGCCAGCAGTGCCTTCACAGGGAGAGCTAACTATGGCTACACCTTC
TRBJ2-4	TRBD1	TRBV27	CASSLSGQGRSNIQYF	TGTGCCAGCAGTTTATCGGGACAGGGGCGATCTAACATTCAGTACTTC
TRBJ2-2	.	TRBV19	CASSTGAGGELFF	TGTGCCAGTAGTACAGGGGCCGGCGGGGAGCTGTTTTTT